This entry lists 30 T cell receptor beta chains sequenced from one sample in a study of beta chain features in type 1 diabetes. The study, taken as a whole, reports: TCRB CDR3 length was moderately but significantly reduced in all four CD4+ subsets of Type 1 diabetes patients.

The isolated RNA, all of it, was reverse transcribed, so expressed TCRB transcripts were what got sequenced. Produced via immunoSEQ multiplex PCR; TCRdb's table is partial and in-frame only. The data hold around 160,000 clones, with roughly 9% observed a single time. The antigens these receptors bind are not known. Sequencing was carried out using central memory CD4+ T cells from blood. Every receptor here comes from a woman under 40 with type 1 diabetes.

This clone was observed a few times. This chain joins TRBV20-1 and TRBJ2-7, with D perhaps TRBD2 (5 bases). Per the germline V gene, CDR1 is DFQATT and CDR2 is SNEGSKA (reference sequence). V was pared by 6 bases and J by 5 bases, with 11 bases between. This CDR3 is built from 11 residues. The CDR3 bases are TGCAGTGCGGTTCAGGAGGACGAGCAGTACTTC. Its protein product is CSAVQEDEQYF.

V gene TRBV9 combines with J gene TRBJ1-1, with 10 bases that match TRBD1. The CDR3 has 15 amino acids. Losses at the gene ends were 3 bases for V and 7 bases for J; bases not matched to a gene: 9. Per the germline V gene, CDR1 is SGDLS and CDR2 is YYNGEE. The CDR3 loop is CASSAGTGATYEAFF. DNA of the CDR3: TGTGCCAGCAGCGCCGGGACAGGGGCCACCTATGAAGCTTTCTTT.

The chain couples TRBV9 to TRBJ2-2, with D hard to call. V was pared by 2 bases and J by 3 bases, with 11 bases between. This CDR3 spans 15 amino acids. Germline V CDR1 and CDR2: SGDLS, YYNGEE. The CDR3 DNA reads TGTGCCAGCAGCGTCCGTCTGTCGGACACCGGGGAGCTGTTTTTT. Translating it yields CASSVRLSDTGELFF.

This clone was counted between two and nine times. A junction boundary mismatches the germline segment, possibly from a read error. The rearrangement joins TRBV5-4 to TRBJ1-2; a weak D match, TRBD1 (5 bases). The CDR3 consists of 13 residues. Per the germline V gene, CDR1 is SGHNT and CDR2 is YYREEE (reference sequence). CDR3 bases: TGTGCCGGCAGCTTGTCACAGGACTATGGCTACACCTTC. Protein: CAGSLSQDYGYTF.

The DNA for the CDR3 is TGCGCCAGCAGCTTGCCCGACTCCTTGGGAGAAACGCAGTATTTT. Translating it yields CASSLPDSLGETQYF. The chain recombines TRBV5-1 with TRBJ2-3; D is perhaps TRBD2 (5 bases). V lost 1 base and J 9 bases, leaving 18 bases between the germline ends. Germline loops: CDR1 SGHRS, CDR2 YFSETQ. The CDR3 has 15 residues.

About this clone: Germline and junction disagree at one end, which may indicate a read error. The chain joins TRBV28 to TRBJ2-7; 7 positions agree with TRBD2. Germline-derived CDR1 and CDR2 are MDHEN and SYDVKM. CDR3 length: 12 residues. The CDR3 DNA sequence: TGTGCCAGCAGTTCCCCGGGACTACTCCCAAACTTC. It translates to CASSSPGLLPNF. Drawing the rest from reference TRBV28 and TRBJ2-7, the complete variable domain is DVKVTQSSRYLVKRTGEKVFLECVQDMDHENMFWYRQDPGLGLRLIYFSYDVKMKEKGDIPEGYSVSREKKERFSLILESASTNQTSMYLCASSSPGLLPNFGPGTRLTVT.

The table lists this clone with a few counts. The chain links TRBV4-2 to TRBJ1-1, with D perhaps matching TRBD1 (5 bases). V shed 5 bases and J shed 6 bases, with 16 bases lying between them. CDR1 is LGHNA and CDR2 is YNFKEQ in the germline V gene. This CDR3 has 14 amino acids. The CDR3 spells CASSEGRGTPEAFF. Written as DNA, the CDR3 is TGTGCCAGCAGCGAAGGCCGGGGGACCCCTGAAGCTTTCTTT.

There are a few counts of this clone. The gene calls are TRBV7-3 and TRBJ2-5, with TRBD2 matching 8 bases. Germline V gene data show CDR1 as SGHTA and CDR2 as FQGTGA. J lost 0 bases, V lost 5 bases, and 8 bases had no gene match. The CDR3 length is 16 residues. CDR3 DNA: TGTGCCAGCAGCCCCCGGGGGGGTTCGTACCAAGAGACCCAGTACTTC. Translating it yields CASSPRGGSYQETQYF.

The chain couples TRBV5-1 to TRBJ2-2; D not certain. Germline CDR1 is SGHRS and CDR2 is YFSETQ. The CDR3 is 14 residues long. With 0 bases removed from V and 4 bases from J, the gap between germline ends came to 7 bases. The DNA of the CDR3 is TGCGCCAGCAGCTTGGTTGATAGCACCGGGGAGCTGTTTTTT. The encoded protein is CASSLVDSTGELFF.

This clone is a singleton in its sample. V usage is TRBV7-9 and J usage is TRBJ2-1; 10 nucleotides match TRBD1. The V gene end was trimmed by 5 bases and the J gene end by 4 bases; junction bases not matched to a gene: 5. CDR1 is SEHNR, CDR2 FQNEAQ, per germline (reference sequence). This CDR3 is 15 amino acids long. The CDR3 nucleotides are TGTGCCAGCAGCACAAGACAGGGGGCTTACAATGAGCAGTTCTTC. Amino acids: CASSTRQGAYNEQFF.

This clone appeared a few times. This sequence joins TRBV7-9 and TRBJ2-3; the match to TRBD2 covers 9 bases. This CDR3 comprises 16 residues. Germline V CDR1 and CDR2: SEHNR, FQNEAQ (reference sequence). Germline trimming cut 5 bases from V and 3 bases from J; bases unmatched to any gene: 9. The CDR3 DNA reads TGTGCCAGCAGCCCAAGACTAGCGGCAACAACAGATACGCAGTATTTT. Protein: CASSPRLAATTDTQYF.

This clone occurred a few times. The chain combines TRBV29-1 with TRBJ2-5; D is uncertain. V was clipped by 3 bases and J by 5 bases, with 7 bases between them. Germline loops: CDR1 SQVTM, CDR2 ANQGSEA. The CDR3 contains 11 residues. CDR3 DNA sequence: TGCAGCGTTGAGGTCGGGGAGACCCAGTACTTC. This translates into CSVEVGETQYF.

This chain joins TRBV2 and TRBJ1-2; 8 positions match TRBD1. The CDR3 covers 16 residues. The V and J ends lost 0 bases and 8 bases, in that order; junction bases with no gene match: 11. Per the germline V gene, CDR1 is SNHLY and CDR2 is FYNNEI. The CDR3, as DNA: TGTGCCAGCAGTGAAGCTGACGCAGGGGGCTTGGGGGGCTACACCTTC. This translates into CASSEADAGGLGGYTF.

This clone has more than one count but fewer than ten. The gene calls are TRBV6-1 and TRBJ1-5, with TRBD1 identical over 7 bases. V dropped 4 bases and J dropped 0; count of bases not matched to a gene: 6. The germline CDR1 and CDR2 sequences are MNHNS and SASEGT. CDR3 length equals 16 residues. CDR3 sequence reads: CASSGSGTVSNQPQHF. The CDR3 DNA sequence: TGTGCCAGCAGTGGGTCCGGGACAGTTAGCAATCAGCCCCAGCATTTT.

This chain joins TRBV9 and TRBJ2-6; unclear D gene. This CDR3 is 15 amino acids long. Germline lookup yields CDR1 SGDLS and CDR2 YYNGEE. V lost 7 bases to trimming and J lost 0 bases, with 11 bases between them. CDR3 in DNA: TGTGCCAGCCAACTTGGGCCCTCTGGGGCCAACGTCCTGACTTTC. Encoded protein: CASQLGPSGANVLTF.

This clone was counted between two and nine times. The chain is built from TRBV18 and TRBJ2-3, with a weak D call TRBD2 (5 bases). Germline V gives CDR1 KGHSH, CDR2 LQKENI. CDR3 length equals 17 residues. Trimming took 1 base from V and 0 from J, leaving 14 bases between them. In DNA form, the CDR3 reads TGTGCCAGCTCACCACGAGAGGGCTCCCTAAGCACAGATACGCAGTATTTT. Encoded protein: CASSPREGSLSTDTQYF.

This chain connects TRBV7-9 to TRBJ2-5, with 7 nucleotides matching TRBD1. The CDR3 loop spans 15 amino acids. Per germline, CDR1 SEHNR and CDR2 FQNEAQ (reference sequence). J lost 2 bases, V lost 5 bases, and 8 bases had no gene match. The CDR3 is CASSQGDRDQETQYF. The CDR3 bases are TGTGCCAGCAGCCAAGGAGACAGGGATCAAGAGACCCAGTACTTC.

The rearrangement links TRBV23-1 to TRBJ2-4, with 7 bases matching TRBD1. TRBV23-1 is annotated as an ORF whose role is uncertain. CDR3 length: 16 amino acids. V was pared by 4 bases and J by 7 bases, with 13 bases of the junction left unmatched. The CDR3 bases are TGCGCCAGCAGTCTTACCCGGGACAGACTTGGGAACATTCAGTACTTC. Translating gives CASSLTRDRLGNIQYF.

In its sample, this clone was seen many times. At the DNA level, this CDR3 is encoded by other sequences in the same sample as well. The chain uses TRBV4-1 and TRBJ1-5, with 8 bases lining up with TRBD1. The CDR3 covers 15 residues. CDR1 is MGHRA and CDR2 is YSYEKL in the germline V gene. V shed 4 bases, J shed 3 bases, and the junction held 5 bases outside the gene matches. The CDR3 sequence is CASSRNRGSNQPQHF. The DNA of the CDR3 is TGCGCCAGCAGCCGAAACAGGGGGTCCAATCAGCCCCAGCATTTT.

The chain links TRBV15 to TRBJ2-6; 12 nucleotides match TRBD2. The germline gives CDR1 LNHNV, CDR2 YYDKDF (reference sequence). J was trimmed by 3 bases and V by 0 bases; bases with no gene match: 3. CDR3 length equals 18 residues. In DNA, the CDR3 is TGTGCCACCAGCAGAGATCTAGCGGGAGGGGTTGGGGCCAACGTCCTGACTTTC. Translating gives CATSRDLAGGVGANVLTF.

This clone has just a few counts. The rearrangement joins TRBV11-2 to TRBJ1-1; D is possibly TRBD1 (5 bases). Trimming stripped 2 bases from V and 3 bases from J, with 13 bases between. CDR1 is SGHAT, CDR2 FQNNGV, per germline. This CDR3 is built from 15 residues. The CDR3 reads CASSLYGREDTEAFF. CDR3 coding DNA: TGTGCCAGCAGCTTATATGGCAGGGAGGACACTGAAGCTTTCTTT.

This rearrangement joins TRBV18 to TRBJ1-2; the D gene is possibly TRBD1 (6 bases). From germline, CDR1 is KGHSH and CDR2 LQKENI. This CDR3 spans 15 amino acids. The V end was cut by 4 bases, the J end by 1 base, with 13 bases between. Here the CDR3 reads CASSLTLDSNYGYTF. DNA of the CDR3: TGTGCCAGCTCACTCACACTGGACAGTAACTATGGCTACACCTTC.

This clone turned up a few times. The chain carries TRBV23-1 and TRBJ1-2; 9 nucleotides agree with TRBD1. TRBV23-1 is an open reading frame whose function is uncertain. The CDR3 loop spans 16 amino acids. V shed 0 bases and J 4 bases; nucleotides not matched to a gene: 6. CDR3 sequence (DNA): TGCGCCAGCAGTCAATCGCAGGACAGGGGATCCTATGGCTACACCTTC. Translating gives CASSQSQDRGSYGYTF.

The genes are TRBV18 and TRBJ2-7, with 9 nucleotides matching TRBD1. J gave up 3 bases and V 2 bases, and 5 bases lay outside the gene matches. The CDR3 has 15 amino acids. Germline V gene data show CDR1 as KGHSH and CDR2 as LQKENI. The CDR3 nucleotides read TGTGCCAGCTCACCATTGGGACAGGGACTCTACGAGCAGTACTTC. Translating gives CASSPLGQGLYEQYF.

V gene TRBV5-4 combines with J gene TRBJ2-7; D possibly corresponds to TRBD2 (6 bases). V was trimmed by 2 bases and J by 5 bases, leaving 11 bases between them. The CDR3 covers 13 residues. Germline lookup yields CDR1 SGHNT and CDR2 YYREEE (reference sequence). Written as DNA, the CDR3 is TGTGCCAGCAGCTTAGCAGGCGGGGACGAGCAGTACTTC. Translation: CASSLAGGDEQYF.

V gene TRBV28 combines with J gene TRBJ1-5; TRBD1 is a possible D gene (6 bases). Germline V gene sequence: CDR1 MDHEN, CDR2 SYDVKM. Trimming removed 6 bases at V and 7 bases at J, with 19 bases between. The CDR3 is 15 residues long. The CDR3: CASSPPGQRFQPQHF. DNA for the CDR3: TGTGCCAGCAGCCCACCGGGACAACGATTCCAGCCCCAGCATTTT. Based on the CDR3 plus reference TRBV28 and TRBJ1-5, the full variable domain is DVKVTQSSRYLVKRTGEKVFLECVQDMDHENMFWYRQDPGLGLRLIYFSYDVKMKEKGDIPEGYSVSREKKERFSLILESASTNQTSMYLCASSPPGQRFQPQHFGDGTRLSIL.

This clone was picked up a small number of times. CDR3 residues: CASIRGAERTDTQYF. CDR3 DNA: TGTGCCAGCATCAGAGGCGCGGAGCGCACAGATACGCAGTATTTT. The rearrangement uses TRBV27 and TRBJ2-3, with unresolved D. Germline assignment: CDR1 MNHEY and CDR2 SMNVEV (reference sequence). The CDR3 sequence is 15 residues long. Deletions cut 7 bases from V and 1 base from J, with 15 bases between.

In its sample, this clone was seen a few times. This sequence joins TRBV11-2 and TRBJ2-1; TRBD2 might be the D (5 bases). The germline V gene encodes CDR1 SGHAT and CDR2 FQNNGV. The CDR3 sequence is 15 residues long. With 5 bases removed from V and 4 bases from J, the gap between germline ends came to 15 bases. CDR3 sequence (DNA): TGTGCCAGCAGCCGTATAGCGACAACTTACAATGAGCAGTTCTTC. This gives the protein CASSRIATTYNEQFF.

This clone was counted between two and nine times. The chain couples TRBV6-1 to TRBJ2-7, with 7 bases fitting TRBD2. This CDR3 has 12 amino acids. Germline lookup yields CDR1 MNHNS and CDR2 SASEGT. V shed 6 bases and J 5 bases; nucleotides not matched to a gene: 4. CDR3 amino acids: CASSLTSNEQYF. The DNA for the CDR3 is TGTGCCAGCAGCCTGACTAGCAACGAGCAGTACTTC.

The J gene is TRBJ1-1, the V gene TRBV5-1, with D unresolved. This CDR3 region has 11 residues. Germline V CDR1 and CDR2: SGHRS, YFSETQ. Trimming took 6 bases from V and 1 from J, leaving 4 bases between them. CDR3 amino acids: CASTQNTEAFF. The CDR3 DNA reads TGCGCCAGCACCCAGAACACTGAAGCTTTCTTT.